The 25 T cell receptor beta chains below were found in one sample sequenced in a study of blood T cell repertoires in COVID-19. Profiled with immunoSEQ multiplex PCR; TCRdb holds only in-frame clones, not every one. The repertoire includes approximately 98,000 clones, around 81% of them detected once, and around 4.4% sits in the top ten. Material for sequencing was peripheral blood. Receptors were obtained from a man between 60 and 75 years old with acute or convalescent COVID-19.

The gene calls are TRBV11-2 and TRBJ1-1; 8 nucleotides match TRBD1. CDR3 length equals 18 residues. The germline V gene encodes CDR1 SGHAT and CDR2 FQNNGV. Unmatched junction bases numbered 15, after V lost 6 bases and J lost 0 bases. CDR3 DNA: TGTGCCAGCAGTCATTCAGGGGGCCTAACTTTTATGAACACTGAAGCTTTCTTT. Amino acid sequence: CASSHSGGLTFMNTEAFF.

This clone was detected a few times. The chain has TRBV7-8 and TRBJ2-1, with 10 bases lining up with TRBD2. J gave up 5 bases and V 5 bases, and 6 bases lay outside the gene matches. The length of the CDR3 is 15 residues. Germline lookup yields CDR1 SGHVS and CDR2 FQNEAQ. The CDR3 loop reads CASSLIAGGHNEQFF. DNA of the CDR3: TGTGCCAGCAGCCTAATAGCGGGAGGCCACAATGAGCAGTTCTTC.

V usage is TRBV4-2 and J usage is TRBJ2-1, with 13 nucleotides matching TRBD2. The V gene end was trimmed by 3 bases and the J gene end by 2 bases; junction bases not matched to a gene: 10. Germline V gene sequence: CDR1 LGHNA, CDR2 YNFKEQ. CDR3 length equals 19 residues. CDR3 sequence reads: CASSQRTSGSSTPYNEQFF. As DNA, the CDR3 is TGTGCCAGCAGCCAGAGGACTAGCGGGAGTTCCACCCCCTACAATGAGCAGTTCTTC.

This sequence joins TRBV6-2 or TRBV6-3 and TRBJ1-4; TRBD1 is a possible D gene (6 bases). The length of the CDR3 is 17 residues. Germline CDR1 and CDR2: MNHEY and SVGEGT. V was clipped by 6 bases and J by 5 bases, with 22 bases between them. The CDR3 DNA is TGTGCCAGCAGCCCCAGACCTGGACAGCCTTTAAATGAAAAACTGTTTTTT. Its translation: CASSPRPGQPLNEKLFF.

This chain connects TRBV7-3 to TRBJ1-1; 8 bases agree with TRBD1. V was pared by 1 base and J by 4 bases, with 5 bases of the junction left unmatched. Per germline, CDR1 SGHTA and CDR2 FQGTGA. The CDR3 is 15 amino acids. CDR3 in DNA: TGTGCCAGCAGCTTAAACGGACAGGGAAGCACTGAAGCTTTCTTT. It encodes CASSLNGQGSTEAFF.

The gene calls are TRBV2 and TRBJ1-1, with unresolved D. Germline lookup yields CDR1 SNHLY and CDR2 FYNNEI. This CDR3 has 12 amino acids. V lost 5 bases, J lost 1 base, and 5 bases lay in between. CDR3 sequence reads: CASSPRNTEAFF. The CDR3, as DNA: TGTGCCAGCAGTCCGAGGAACACTGAAGCTTTCTTT.

This chain joins TRBV7-2 and TRBJ1-6; D not resolved. This CDR3 is built from 15 residues. Germline CDR1 reads SGHTA; CDR2 reads FQGNSA. V dropped 4 bases and J dropped 0 bases, with 7 bases sitting between them. CDR3 coding DNA: TGTGCCAGCAGCTCCGAGTTCTCCTATAATTCACCCCTCCACTTT. Translation: CASSSEFSYNSPLHF. Full variable domain (missing parts from reference TRBV7-2 and TRBJ1-6): GAGVSQSPSNKVTEKGKDVELRCDPISGHTALYWYRQSLGQGLEFLIYFQGNSAPDKSGLPSDRFSAERTGGSVSTLTIQRTQQEDSAVYLCASSSEFSYNSPLHFGNGTRLTVT.

The gene calls are TRBV9 and TRBJ2-2; the D is unclear. The CDR3 totals 15 residues. Trimming removed 0 bases at V and 1 base at J, with 7 bases between. Germline V CDR1 and CDR2: SGDLS, YYNGEE. In DNA, the CDR3 is TGTGCCAGCAGCGTAGGTCCGGTGAACACCGGGGAGCTGTTTTTT. This translates into CASSVGPVNTGELFF. Variable domain in full (rest from reference TRBV9 and TRBJ2-2): DSGVTQTPKHLITATGQRVTLRCSPRSGDLSVYWYQQSLDQGLQFLIQYYNGEERAKGNILERFSAQQFPDLHSELNLSSLELGDSALYFCASSVGPVNTGELFFGEGSRLTVL.

The J gene is TRBJ2-5, the V gene TRBV9, with 8 bases lining up with TRBD1. The germline V gene encodes CDR1 SGDLS and CDR2 YYNGEE. V trimming: 2 bases; J trimming: 5 bases; junction bases outside the gene matches: 5. The CDR3 sequence is 14 residues long. The CDR3 bases are TGTGCCAGCAGCGTTTCAGGGGGCGAGGAGACCCAGTACTTC. This codes for CASSVSGGEETQYF.

The genes are TRBV7-2 and TRBJ2-5; TRBD2 might be the D (6 bases). Germline CDR1 is SGHTA and CDR2 is FQGNSA. Trimming cost V 4 bases and J 7 bases, with 13 bases left between them. The CDR3 covers 13 residues. Written as DNA, the CDR3 is TGTGCCAGCAGCTCGATGCCGGAGGGGACCCAGTACTTC. This codes for CASSSMPEGTQYF.

The chain couples TRBV18 to TRBJ1-6; 7 bases are a match to TRBD1. The V segment lost 6 bases and the J segment 5 bases; nucleotides outside the gene matches: 10. CDR1 is KGHSH, CDR2 LQKENI, per germline. The CDR3 is 16 amino acids. CDR3 sequence (DNA): TGTGCCAGCTCCCTCACAGGGGTAAGAAATAATTCACCCCTCCACTTT. This gives the protein CASSLTGVRNNSPLHF.

The rearrangement uses TRBV18 and TRBJ1-1; D unresolved. The length of the CDR3 is 16 residues. Germline V gene data show CDR1 as KGHSH and CDR2 as LQKENI. Trimming removed 2 bases from V and 4 bases from J, with 17 bases in between. The CDR3 nucleotides are TGTGCCAGCTCACCATGGGGTGAAGGGAGCGGCACTGAAGCTTTCTTT. Amino acids: CASSPWGEGSGTEAFF.

The gene calls are TRBV11-3 and TRBJ1-1, with no clear D. V lost 4 bases and J lost 7, with 10 bases in between. The germline V gene encodes CDR1 SGHNT and CDR2 YENEEA. The CDR3 sequence is 12 residues long. As DNA, the CDR3 is TGTGCCAGCAGCTCTCAGAGGCATGAAGCTTTCTTT. Amino acid sequence: CASSSQRHEAFF.

V gene TRBV11-3 combines with J gene TRBJ1-2; D possibly corresponds to TRBD1 (6 bases). The CDR3 is made up of 15 amino acids. Looked up from germline, CDR1 is SGHNT and CDR2 is YENEEA. V gave up 0 bases and J gave up 5 bases, with 13 bases separating them. DNA for the CDR3: TGTGCCAGCAGCTTAGACCGGGACACCTTATATGGCTACACCTTC. This encodes CASSLDRDTLYGYTF.

This rearrangement joins TRBV2 to TRBJ2-5, with D tentatively TRBD2 (6 bases). Germline V gene data show CDR1 as SNHLY and CDR2 as FYNNEI. This CDR3 has 16 amino acids. V gave up 5 bases and J gave up 5 bases, with 21 bases separating them. CDR3 in amino acids: CASSYDERLGRETQYF. The CDR3 DNA follows: TGTGCCAGCAGTTACGACGAGAGACTAGGACGGGAGACCCAGTACTTC.

V is TRBV19 and J is TRBJ1-4; 11 bases map to TRBD1. After removal of 3 bases from V and 11 bases from J, the junction contained 2 bases not matched to a gene. From germline, CDR1 is LNHDA and CDR2 SQIVND (reference sequence). This CDR3 is built from 13 residues. The CDR3 nucleotides are TGTGCCAGTAGTATTAGGGACAGGGGGAAACTGTTTTTT. The encoded protein is CASSIRDRGKLFF.

This chain joins TRBV11-2 and TRBJ2-2, with 14 bases aligning to TRBD2. This CDR3 contains 16 residues. V gave up 5 bases and J gave up 3 bases; unmatched junction bases: 2. CDR1 and CDR2 (germline): SGHAT, FQNNGV. CDR3 amino acids: CASSGTSGSDTGELFF. DNA of the CDR3: TGTGCCAGCAGCGGGACTAGCGGGAGCGACACCGGGGAGCTGTTTTTT.

This chain joins TRBV4-1 and TRBJ2-1; TRBD1 matches 8 bases. The V gene end was trimmed by 2 bases and the J gene end by 9 bases; junction bases not matched to a gene: 9. There are 15 residues in the CDR3. CDR1 is MGHRA and CDR2 is YSYEKL in the germline V gene. The CDR3 here is CASSQTGQGGGEQFF. DNA of the CDR3: TGCGCCAGCAGCCAAACAGGACAGGGTGGGGGTGAGCAGTTCTTC.

To note about this clone: One end of the junction varies from germline; a read error may be responsible. The CDR3 here is CASSLAVSGDDTQYF. The CDR3 coding sequence is TGTGCTAGCAGCTTAGCAGTTTCGGGGGATGATACGCAGTATTTT. The rearrangement links TRBV7-7 to TRBJ2-3; D is perhaps TRBD2 (6 bases). The CDR3 extends over 15 amino acids. Germline assignment: CDR1 SSHAT and CDR2 FNYEAQ (reference sequence). The full variable domain, with the rest looked up from reference TRBV7-7 and TRBJ2-3, is GAGVSQSPRYKVTKRGQDVTLRCDPISSHATLYWYQQALGQGPEFLTYFNYEAQPDKSGLPSDRFSAERPEGSISTLTIQRTEQRDSAMYRCASSLAVSGDDTQYFGPGTRLTVL.

This clone came up a few times. This chain connects TRBV3-1 (or the pseudogene TRBV3-2) to TRBJ2-1; TRBD1 might be the D (6 bases). Trimming left V 1 base short and J 4 bases short, with 17 bases between. The length of the CDR3 is 17 residues. Germline V CDR1 and CDR2: LGHDT, YNNKEL (reference sequence). Here the CDR3 reads CASSQGLGGAGYNEQFF. The CDR3 DNA is TGTGCCAGCAGCCAAGGGTTAGGGGGAGCCGGATACAATGAGCAGTTCTTC.

This clone was counted once. This chain links TRBV27 with TRBJ2-2, with TRBD1 matching over 9 bases. This CDR3 contains 15 residues. Germline assignment: CDR1 MNHEY and CDR2 SMNVEV (reference sequence). V lost 5 bases and J lost 5; bases outside the gene matches: 6. CDR3 residues: CASSPRTGATGELFF. CDR3 sequence (DNA): TGTGCCAGCAGTCCGCGGACAGGGGCGACCGGGGAGCTGTTTTTT.

The CDR3 nucleotides are TGTGCCAGCTCCGGAGGGGACGGTAATTCACCCCTCCACTTT. It encodes CASSGGDGNSPLHF. The V gene is TRBV18, the J gene TRBJ1-6, with TRBD1 as a possible D gene (5 bases). The V gene lost 6 bases and the J gene lost 6 bases, with 12 bases spanning the gap. This CDR3 contains 14 residues. CDR1 is KGHSH, CDR2 LQKENI, per germline. The whole variable domain, remainder taken from reference TRBV18 and TRBJ1-6, is NAGVMQNPRHLVRRRGQEARLRCSPMKGHSHVYWYRQLPEEGLKFMVYLQKENIIDESGMPKERFSAEFPKEGPSILRIQQVVRGDSAAYFCASSGGDGNSPLHFGNGTRLTVT.

The chain couples TRBV27 to TRBJ2-1; 7 bases agree with TRBD2. CDR1 and CDR2 (germline): MNHEY, SMNVEV (reference sequence). J was trimmed by 0 bases and V by 1 base; bases with no gene match: 3. The CDR3 totals 16 residues. For the CDR3, the DNA is TGTGCCAGCAGTTTATTGGGCGGGAGCTCCTACAATGAGCAGTTCTTC. Its protein is CASSLLGGSSYNEQFF.

The rearrangement joins TRBV6-5 to TRBJ2-1; 11 bases agree with TRBD2. The CDR3 consists of 15 residues. Looked up from germline, CDR1 is MNHEY and CDR2 is SVGAGI. V dropped 5 bases and J dropped 4; count of bases not matched to a gene: 4. In nucleotides, the CDR3 is TGTGCCAGCAGTCCCGGGACTAGCGGTTACAATGAGCAGTTCTTC. Translating gives CASSPGTSGYNEQFF.

The chain is built from TRBV9 and TRBJ2-3, with 8 nucleotides matching TRBD1. Germline V gene data show CDR1 as SGDLS and CDR2 as YYNGEE. V gave up 4 bases and J gave up 2 bases; unmatched junction bases: 12. This CDR3 contains 17 residues. The CDR3 DNA is TGTGCCAGCAGCTTCGACACCGGGACAGGCTACACAGATACGCAGTATTTT. This sequence encodes CASSFDTGTGYTDTQYF.